This TCR beta chain stems from a study of shared clonotypes between healthy human individuals. Points from the study as a whole: Some naive CD4 clonotypes, about 5.5%, turned up in common across four donors. Estimated clonotype richness was generally higher in naive than memory subsets. Tissue TCR repertoires likely differ from these blood-only repertoires.

As regards this clone: The antigen is unknown.

In the original workflow: Junction-only sequences without quality scores were provided by ImmunoSEQ, so filtering was different. Clones were sequenced by immunoSEQ multiplex PCR, and TCRdb holds only the in-frame ones, with some missing. D and trimming were read from the DNA, whereas the V and J calls and clone size are those reported in that table. The sample shows about 1.5 million clones, approximately 96% of them seen only once. V was clipped by 5 bases and J by 4 bases, with 9 bases between them. Germline CDR1 reads LNHDA; CDR2 reads SQIVND (reference sequence). This CDR3 has 13 residues. The chain uses TRBV19 and TRBJ2-1; D gene unclear. Sequenced: naive CD4+ T cells sorted from blood. Subset in this sample: CD45RA+ positively selected. The sequence was collected from a young man in good health. CDR3 DNA sequence: TGTGCCAGTAGTCCTCGACTGTACAATGAGCAGTTCTTC. Its translation: CASSPRLYNEQFF.